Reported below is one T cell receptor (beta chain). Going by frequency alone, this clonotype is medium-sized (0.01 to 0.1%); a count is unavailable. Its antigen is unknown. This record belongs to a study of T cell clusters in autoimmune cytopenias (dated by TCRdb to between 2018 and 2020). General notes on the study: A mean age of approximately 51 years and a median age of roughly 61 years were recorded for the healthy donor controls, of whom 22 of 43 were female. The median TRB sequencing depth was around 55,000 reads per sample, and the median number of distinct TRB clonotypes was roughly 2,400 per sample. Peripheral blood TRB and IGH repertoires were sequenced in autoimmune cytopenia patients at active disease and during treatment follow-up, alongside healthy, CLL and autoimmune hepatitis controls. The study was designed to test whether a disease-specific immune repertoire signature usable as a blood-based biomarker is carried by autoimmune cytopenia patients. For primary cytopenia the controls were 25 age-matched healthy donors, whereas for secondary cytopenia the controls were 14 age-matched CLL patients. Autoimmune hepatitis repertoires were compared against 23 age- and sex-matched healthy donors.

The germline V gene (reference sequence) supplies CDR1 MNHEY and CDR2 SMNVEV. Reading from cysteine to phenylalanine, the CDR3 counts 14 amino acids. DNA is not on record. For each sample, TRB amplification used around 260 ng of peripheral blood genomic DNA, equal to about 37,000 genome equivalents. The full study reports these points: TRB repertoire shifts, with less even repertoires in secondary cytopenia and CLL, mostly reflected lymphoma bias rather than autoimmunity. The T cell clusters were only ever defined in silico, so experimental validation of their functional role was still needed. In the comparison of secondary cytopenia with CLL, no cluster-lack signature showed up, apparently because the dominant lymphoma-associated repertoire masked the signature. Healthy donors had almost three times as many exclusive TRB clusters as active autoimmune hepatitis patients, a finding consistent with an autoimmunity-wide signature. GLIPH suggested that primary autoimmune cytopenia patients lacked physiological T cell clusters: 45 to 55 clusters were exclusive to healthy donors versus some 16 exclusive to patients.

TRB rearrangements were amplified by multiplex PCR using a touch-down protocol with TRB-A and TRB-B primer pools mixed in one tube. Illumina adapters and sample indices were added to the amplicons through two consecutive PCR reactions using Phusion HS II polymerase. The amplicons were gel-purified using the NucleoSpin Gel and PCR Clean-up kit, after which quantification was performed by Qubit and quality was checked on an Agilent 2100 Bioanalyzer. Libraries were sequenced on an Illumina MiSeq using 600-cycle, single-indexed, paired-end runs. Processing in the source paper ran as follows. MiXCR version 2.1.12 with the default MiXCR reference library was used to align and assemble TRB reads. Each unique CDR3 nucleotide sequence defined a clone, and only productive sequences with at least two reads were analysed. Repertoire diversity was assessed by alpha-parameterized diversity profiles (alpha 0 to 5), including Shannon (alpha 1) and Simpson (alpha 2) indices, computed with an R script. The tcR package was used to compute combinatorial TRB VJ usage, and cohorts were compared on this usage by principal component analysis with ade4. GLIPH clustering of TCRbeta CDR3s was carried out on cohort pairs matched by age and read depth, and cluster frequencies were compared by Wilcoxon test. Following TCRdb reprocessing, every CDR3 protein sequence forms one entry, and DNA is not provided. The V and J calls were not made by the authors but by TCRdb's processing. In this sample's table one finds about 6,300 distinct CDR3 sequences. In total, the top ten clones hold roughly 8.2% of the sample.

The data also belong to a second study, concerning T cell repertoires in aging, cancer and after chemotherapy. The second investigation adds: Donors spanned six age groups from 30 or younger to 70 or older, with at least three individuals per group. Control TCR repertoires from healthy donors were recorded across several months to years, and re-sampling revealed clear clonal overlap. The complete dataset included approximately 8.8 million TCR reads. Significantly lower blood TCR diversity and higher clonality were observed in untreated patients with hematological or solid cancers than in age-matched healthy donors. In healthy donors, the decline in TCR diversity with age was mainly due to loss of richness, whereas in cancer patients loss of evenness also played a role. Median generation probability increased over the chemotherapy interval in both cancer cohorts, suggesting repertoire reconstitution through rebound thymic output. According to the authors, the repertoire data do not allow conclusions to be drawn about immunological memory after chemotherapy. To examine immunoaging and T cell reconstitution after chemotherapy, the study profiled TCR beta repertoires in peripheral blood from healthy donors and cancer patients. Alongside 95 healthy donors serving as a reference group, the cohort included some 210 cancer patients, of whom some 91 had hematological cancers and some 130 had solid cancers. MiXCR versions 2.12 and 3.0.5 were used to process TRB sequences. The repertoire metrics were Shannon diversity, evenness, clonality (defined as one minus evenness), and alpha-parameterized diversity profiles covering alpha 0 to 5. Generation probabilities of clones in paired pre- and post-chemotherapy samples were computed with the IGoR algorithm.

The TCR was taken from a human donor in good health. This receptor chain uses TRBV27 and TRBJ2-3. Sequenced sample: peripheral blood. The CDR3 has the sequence CASSQGLDPDTQYF.